This is a list of T cell receptor beta chains from one sample in a study of identifying expanded T cells in peripheral blood. Measured with immunoSEQ multiplex PCR; TCRdb has only the in-frame clones, and not every one. Altogether tens of thousands of clones are present, about 91% being singletons, with the ten largest covering 3% to 4%. Specimen: blood. These receptors all stem from a person aged 18-69 years in good health. Each CDR3 is given with its conserved first and last residue. The D gene is left open where the match is weak. Clone size is stated in some rows and not others, as once, few, many or a class when expanded.

v_call: TRBV5-1
d_call: -
j_call: TRBJ2-2
clone_size: -
cdr3_aa: CASSLAVSSEGGELFF
cdr3_nt: TGCGCCAGCAGCTTGGCCGTCTCTAGCGAAGGCGGGGAGCTGTTTTTT

v_call: TRBV6-6
d_call: TRBD1
j_call: TRBJ2-3
clone_size: -
cdr3_aa: CASSPDRGTQYF
cdr3_nt: TGTGCCAGCAGTCCCGACAGGGGGACGCAGTATTTT

v_call: TRBV6-4
d_call: TRBD2
j_call: TRBJ2-3
clone_size: -
cdr3_aa: CASSDSGGAADTQYF
cdr3_nt: TGTGCCAGCAGTGATAGCGGGGGGGCCGCAGATACGCAGTATTTT

v_call: TRBV9
d_call: TRBD1
j_call: TRBJ2-2
clone_size: -
cdr3_aa: CASSLTTGTGTNTGELFF
cdr3_nt: TGTGCCAGCAGCTTAACCACCGGGACAGGGACGAACACCGGGGAGCTGTTTTTT

v_call: TRBV6-5
d_call: -
j_call: TRBJ1-5
clone_size: -
cdr3_aa: CASSRDSYNQPQHF
cdr3_nt: TGTGCCAGCAGTAGAGACAGCTACAATCAGCCCCAGCATTTT

v_call: TRBV19
d_call: -
j_call: TRBJ2-2
clone_size: -
cdr3_aa: CASSETDHTGELFF
cdr3_nt: TGTGCCAGTAGTGAGACCGATCACACCGGGGAGCTGTTTTTT

v_call: TRBV30
d_call: -
j_call: TRBJ1-3
clone_size: -
cdr3_aa: CAWRADSHSGNTIYF
cdr3_nt: TGTGCCTGGAGAGCAGACAGCCACTCTGGAAACACCATATATTTT

v_call: TRBV7-3
d_call: -
j_call: TRBJ2-1
clone_size: once
cdr3_aa: CASSLGEGEQFF
cdr3_nt: TGTGCCAGCAGCTTAGGGGAAGGTGAGCAGTTCTTC

v_call: TRBV2
d_call: -
j_call: TRBJ1-5
clone_size: -
cdr3_aa: CASSEGTTSNQPQHF
cdr3_nt: TGTGCCAGCAGTGAAGGGACGACGAGCAATCAGCCCCAGCATTTT

v_call: TRBV28
d_call: TRBD1
j_call: TRBJ1-3
clone_size: -
cdr3_aa: CASSVDRGPGNTIYF
cdr3_nt: TGTGCCAGCAGTGTTGACAGGGGGCCTGGAAACACCATATATTTT

v_call: TRBV5-1
d_call: -
j_call: TRBJ2-2
clone_size: -
cdr3_aa: CASSLVTPDTGELFF
cdr3_nt: TGCGCCAGCAGCTTGGTGACCCCTGACACCGGGGAGCTGTTTTTT

v_call: TRBV29-1
d_call: -
j_call: TRBJ2-2
clone_size: -
cdr3_aa: CSVEAGARGGELFF
cdr3_nt: TGCAGCGTTGAAGCGGGGGCGCGGGGCGGGGAGCTGTTTTTT

v_call: TRBV5-5
d_call: TRBD2
j_call: TRBJ2-7
clone_size: -
cdr3_aa: CASSLGLADEQYF
cdr3_nt: TGTGCCAGCAGCTTGGGACTAGCGGACGAGCAGTACTTC

v_call: TRBV7-2
d_call: TRBD1
j_call: TRBJ2-6
clone_size: -
cdr3_aa: CASRDRVRSGANVLTF
cdr3_nt: TGTGCCAGCCGGGACAGGGTGCGATCTGGGGCCAACGTCCTGACTTTC

v_call: TRBV6-1
d_call: -
j_call: TRBJ2-7
clone_size: once
cdr3_aa: CASGLGGNEQYF
cdr3_nt: TGTGCCAGTGGTCTTGGGGGAAACGAGCAGTACTTC

v_call: TRBV9
d_call: TRBD2
j_call: TRBJ2-7
clone_size: -
cdr3_aa: CASSVGLAGGTYEQYF
cdr3_nt: TGTGCCAGCAGCGTAGGGCTAGCGGGGGGGACCTACGAGCAGTACTTC

v_call: TRBV30
d_call: -
j_call: TRBJ2-7
clone_size: -
cdr3_aa: CAWSSDYEQYF
cdr3_nt: TGTGCCTGGAGCTCCGACTACGAGCAGTACTTC

v_call: TRBV6-8
d_call: -
j_call: TRBJ2-7
clone_size: -
cdr3_aa: CASSPGAYEQYF
cdr3_nt: TGTGCCAGCAGCCCTGGGGCCTACGAGCAGTACTTC

v_call: TRBV5-1
d_call: TRBD2
j_call: TRBJ2-1
clone_size: -
cdr3_aa: CASSLRLAGLTNEQFF
cdr3_nt: TGCGCCAGCAGCTTGCGGCTAGCGGGCTTAACTAATGAGCAGTTCTTC

v_call: TRBV4-3
d_call: TRBD2
j_call: TRBJ2-6
clone_size: -
cdr3_aa: CASSQVLAQLIGANVLTF
cdr3_nt: TGCGCCAGCAGCCAAGTACTAGCGCAACTCATTGGGGCCAACGTCCTGACTTTC

v_call: TRBV7-9
d_call: TRBD1
j_call: TRBJ2-7
clone_size: -
cdr3_aa: CASSPRTGDEQYF
cdr3_nt: TGTGCCAGCAGCCCCCGGACAGGGGACGAGCAGTACTTC

v_call: TRBV29-1
d_call: -
j_call: TRBJ2-7
clone_size: -
cdr3_aa: CSVPSGRDTEQYF
cdr3_nt: TGCAGCGTTCCATCTGGGAGGGACACCGAGCAGTACTTC

v_call: TRBV28
d_call: -
j_call: TRBJ2-5
clone_size: few
cdr3_aa: CASALNAETQYF
cdr3_nt: TGTGCCAGCGCTCTAAACGCGGAGACCCAGTACTTC

v_call: TRBV6-5
d_call: TRBD1
j_call: TRBJ2-7
clone_size: -
cdr3_aa: CASSYRDRGYEQYF
cdr3_nt: TGTGCCAGCAGTTACCGGGACAGGGGCTACGAGCAGTACTTC

v_call: TRBV19
d_call: TRBD1
j_call: TRBJ1-5
clone_size: -
cdr3_aa: CASNSRGGTGANQPQHF
cdr3_nt: TGTGCCAGTAATTCACGGGGGGGGACAGGGGCCAATCAGCCCCAGCATTTT

v_call: TRBV28
d_call: -
j_call: TRBJ1-6
clone_size: few
cdr3_aa: CASSPESNSPLHF
cdr3_nt: TGTGCCAGCAGCCCCGAGAGTAATTCACCCCTCCACTTT

v_call: TRBV7-9
d_call: TRBD1
j_call: TRBJ1-2
clone_size: few
cdr3_aa: CASSLVSDRVVGTF
cdr3_nt: TGTGCCAGCAGCTTAGTTAGTGACAGGGTGGTTGGCACCTTC

v_call: TRBV4-1
d_call: -
j_call: TRBJ1-3
clone_size: -
cdr3_aa: CASSQVPQGAAGNTIYF
cdr3_nt: TGCGCCAGCAGCCAAGTACCCCAGGGCGCGGCTGGAAACACCATATATTTT

v_call: TRBV4-1
d_call: -
j_call: TRBJ2-3
clone_size: -
cdr3_aa: CASSQDMLGGSTDTQYF
cdr3_nt: TGCGCCAGCAGCCAAGATATGCTCGGCGGGAGCACAGATACGCAGTATTTT

v_call: TRBV7-2
d_call: -
j_call: TRBJ2-7
clone_size: -
cdr3_aa: CASSLAPGFHEQYF
cdr3_nt: TGTGCCAGCAGCTTAGCGCCGGGTTTCCACGAGCAGTACTTC

v_call: TRBV6-4
d_call: -
j_call: TRBJ2-1
clone_size: -
cdr3_aa: CASSDVGSYNEQFF
cdr3_nt: TGTGCCAGCAGTGACGTCGGCTCCTACAATGAGCAGTTCTTC

v_call: TRBV10-3
d_call: TRBD1
j_call: TRBJ2-3
clone_size: once
cdr3_aa: CAISGYPGGSTDTQYF
cdr3_nt: TGTGCCATCAGTGGGTATCCAGGGGGCAGCACAGATACGCAGTATTTT

v_call: TRBV2
d_call: TRBD1
j_call: TRBJ2-5
clone_size: -
cdr3_aa: CASYAGGQETQYF
cdr3_nt: TGTGCCAGTTATGCAGGGGGCCAAGAGACCCAGTACTTC

v_call: TRBV27
d_call: -
j_call: TRBJ2-3
clone_size: -
cdr3_aa: CASSSSDTQYF
cdr3_nt: TGTGCCAGCAGTTCCTCAGATACGCAGTATTTT

v_call: TRBV5-4
d_call: -
j_call: TRBJ2-7
clone_size: -
cdr3_aa: CASSLEAGADEQYF
cdr3_nt: TGTGCCAGCAGCTTGGAGGCGGGGGCCGACGAGCAGTACTTC